Following are 22 T cell receptor beta chains from one sample sequenced in a study of CD8+ T cells in alopecia areata. Extracted RNA was reverse transcribed, and the resulting cDNA served as sequencing template. Sequenced by immunoSEQ multiplex PCR; TCRdb stores in-frame clones only, minus some. The sample consists of about 180,000 clones, around 71% of them appearing once. The source material was CD8+ T cells sorted from blood, sampled at week 0. The origin of the receptors is a human donor with alopecia areata.

This clone was observed a few times. V is TRBV7-8 and J is TRBJ1-2, with D hard to call. V was cut by 5 bases and J by 4 bases, with 8 bases left in between. This CDR3 has 12 residues. Germline values: CDR1 SGHVS, CDR2 FQNEAQ. The CDR3 reads CASSRQAYGYTF. As DNA, the CDR3 is TGTGCCAGCAGCAGGCAGGCCTATGGCTACACCTTC.

This clone has a single count. This rearrangement joins TRBV27 to TRBJ2-7; possible D gene TRBD2, 5 bases. The germline V gene has CDR1 MNHEY and CDR2 SMNVEV (reference sequence). The ends were cut back, 3 bases at V and 7 bases at J, with 7 bases in the middle. This CDR3 is 11 amino acids long. In nucleotides, the CDR3 is TGTGCCAGCAGTTTCTCGGGAGAGCAGTACTTC. It translates to CASSFSGEQYF.

The chain employs TRBV30 and TRBJ1-2; tentative D call: TRBD1 (6 bases). The CDR3 totals 12 residues. The V end lost 4 bases, the J end lost 7 bases, and 13 bases lay between the germline ends. CDR1 GTSNPN and CDR2 SVGIG come from the germline V gene (reference sequence). CDR3 DNA sequence: TGTGCCTGGAATGCGGACAGTCCTGGCTACACCTTC. This encodes CAWNADSPGYTF.

This clone showed up just once. The gene calls are TRBV28 and TRBJ1-2; possible D gene TRBD1, 5 bases. V was clipped by 5 bases and J by 7 bases, with 11 bases between them. Germline V gene lookup returns CDR1 MDHEN and CDR2 SYDVKM. CDR3 length: 12 amino acids. The CDR3 DNA reads TGTGCCAGCAGTGCCAGGGTTGCTGGCTACACCTTC. It encodes CASSARVAGYTF.

This chain joins TRBV4-1 and TRBJ1-2; 12 bases agree with TRBD1. Trimming at V came to 4 bases and at J to 3 bases, leaving 12 bases not matched to a gene. Germline CDR1 MGHRA, CDR2 YSYEKL. The CDR3 length is 18 residues. CDR3 nucleotide sequence: TGCGCCAGCAGCCCTTTCAGTACCGGGACAGGGGGCGACTATGGCTACACCTTC. This sequence encodes CASSPFSTGTGGDYGYTF.

This clone has a handful of counts. CDR3: CAWEDNTGELFF. CDR3 coding DNA: TGTGCCTGGGAGGATAACACCGGGGAGCTGTTTTTT. V is TRBV30 and J is TRBJ2-2, with unresolved D. The V gene's germline CDR1 is GTSNPN and CDR2 SVGIG (reference sequence). This CDR3 contains 12 residues. V was clipped by 5 bases and J by 2 bases, with 6 bases between them.

This clone was recorded a few times. V is TRBV2 and J is TRBJ2-7; TRBD1 or TRBD2 may be the D gene (5 bases each). The germline V gene has CDR1 SNHLY and CDR2 FYNNEI. The V end was cut by 7 bases, the J end by 3 bases, with 13 bases between. This CDR3 is 13 amino acids long. CDR3: CASTGGINYEQYF. The CDR3 DNA reads TGTGCCAGCACTGGGGGAATAAACTACGAGCAGTACTTC.

This clone was counted a few times. The V gene is TRBV7-8, the J gene TRBJ2-1; 10 positions agree with TRBD2. V gave up 6 bases and J gave up 5 bases; unmatched junction bases: 7. CDR1 SGHVS and CDR2 FQNEAQ come from the germline V gene. The CDR3 has 15 residues. The CDR3 loop is CASRSLAGQNNEQFF. For the CDR3, the DNA is TGTGCCAGCAGGTCACTAGCGGGGCAAAACAATGAGCAGTTCTTC.

The chain carries TRBV29-1 and TRBJ2-7; D is perhaps TRBD1 or TRBD2 (6 bases each). This CDR3 has 14 residues. The ends were cut back, 3 bases at V and 0 bases at J, with 12 bases in the middle. Germline loops: CDR1 SQVTM, CDR2 ANQGSEA. The CDR3 DNA reads TGCAGCGTTGAGGGGGCGGGAAGCTCCTACGAGCAGTACTTC. The encoded protein is CSVEGAGSSYEQYF.

This chain joins TRBV19 and TRBJ2-1, with TRBD1 identical over 8 bases. This CDR3 contains 14 residues. Germline V gene sequence: CDR1 LNHDA, CDR2 SQIVND (reference sequence). V lost 2 bases, J lost 8 bases, and 5 bases stayed unmatched. CDR3 bases: TGTGCCAGTAGTATACCGACAGGGGCCGATGAGCAGTTCTTC. Translation gives CASSIPTGADEQFF.

The sample holds a few counts of this clone. The chain joins TRBV4-2 to TRBJ1-5; D ambiguous. Looked up from germline, CDR1 is LGHNA and CDR2 is YNFKEQ. V lost 1 base to trimming and J lost 1 base, with 8 bases between them. CDR3 length: 15 residues. The CDR3 coding sequence is TGTGCCAGCAGCCAAGTAGAAGGCAGCAATCAGCCCCAGCATTTT. It is translated as CASSQVEGSNQPQHF.

This clone has a handful of counts. The genes are TRBV29-1 and TRBJ1-2, with a weak D call TRBD1 (5 bases). CDR3 length equals 12 residues. Germline V CDR1 and CDR2: SQVTM, ANQGSEA. The V and J ends lost 1 base and 11 bases respectively, with 14 bases between them. This CDR3 reads CSVEAEFGGYTF. For the CDR3, the DNA is TGCAGCGTTGAAGCCGAGTTCGGGGGTTACACCTTC.

The chain has TRBV4-1 and TRBJ1-4; the D is unclear. There are 11 residues in the CDR3. The V gene's germline CDR1 is MGHRA and CDR2 YSYEKL. V gave up 4 bases and J gave up 5 bases, with 2 bases separating them. This chain's CDR3 is CASSLNEKLFF. The DNA for the CDR3 is TGCGCCAGCAGCCTGAATGAAAAACTGTTTTTT.

The chain joins TRBV13 to TRBJ1-2, with D unresolved. This CDR3 has 15 amino acids. V was cut by 0 bases and J by 7 bases, with 15 bases left in between. CDR1 PRHDT and CDR2 FYEKMQ come from the germline V gene (reference sequence). CDR3 DNA: TGTGCCAGCAGCTTAGGCCGGCACCCGGTGGGTGGCTACACCTTC. Translation: CASSLGRHPVGGYTF.

The chain couples TRBV27 to TRBJ1-4; D ambiguous. Germline CDR1 MNHEY, CDR2 SMNVEV (reference sequence). The CDR3 runs 16 residues. Between the trimmed V and J ends, which lost 7 bases and 4 bases, there was a span of 19 bases. CDR3 amino acids: CASKVVGDRVNEKLFF. The CDR3 nucleotides are TGTGCCAGCAAGGTTGTTGGGGATAGGGTTAATGAAAAACTGTTTTTT.

The rearrangement joins TRBV13 to TRBJ2-1; 13 nucleotides match TRBD2. The CDR3 extends over 16 amino acids. V gave up 5 bases and J gave up 8 bases; unmatched junction bases: 9. Germline V gene lookup returns CDR1 PRHDT and CDR2 FYEKMQ (reference sequence). DNA for the CDR3: TGTGCCAGCAGCCAATATGGGACTAGCGGGGACTATGAGCAGTTCTTC. Its protein product is CASSQYGTSGDYEQFF.

Concerning this clone: At one end, the junction sequence differs from germline, possibly due to a read error. The chain recombines TRBV13 with TRBJ1-6; D possibly corresponds to TRBD1 (6 bases). This CDR3 spans 13 amino acids. Germline assignment: CDR1 PRHDT and CDR2 FYEKMQ (reference sequence). CDR3 nucleotide sequence: TGTGCCAGCAGCGTAGGGGGTAATTCACCCCTCCACTTT. Protein: CASSVGGNSPLHF.

The chain's CDR3 is CASSARDSSYNEQFF. CDR3 coding DNA: TGTGCCAGCAGCGCCCGGGACAGCAGTTACAATGAGCAGTTCTTC. V usage is TRBV2 and J usage is TRBJ2-1; 7 bases map to TRBD1. CDR3 length equals 15 residues. Germline CDR1 reads SNHLY; CDR2 reads FYNNEI. V gave up 6 bases and J gave up 4 bases; unmatched junction bases: 9.

This chain joins TRBV4-2 and TRBJ1-1; 7 nucleotides align to TRBD1. V dropped 1 base and J dropped 3; count of bases not matched to a gene: 8. The CDR3 covers 16 residues. Germline V gene data show CDR1 as LGHNA and CDR2 as YNFKEQ. The CDR3 DNA follows: TGTGCCAGCAGCCAAGGGACAGGTTATCCGGACACTGAAGCTTTCTTT. This codes for CASSQGTGYPDTEAFF.

The chain employs TRBV27 and TRBJ2-1; 9 bases are a match to TRBD2. This CDR3 has 14 residues. V gave up 5 bases and J gave up 4 bases; unmatched junction bases: 3. Germline V CDR1 and CDR2: MNHEY, SMNVEV (reference sequence). The CDR3 spells CASSRGGAYNEQFF. The CDR3 bases are TGTGCCAGCAGTCGCGGGGGGGCTTACAATGAGCAGTTCTTC.

The V and J genes are TRBV29-1 and TRBJ1-2, with TRBD1 matching over 7 bases. The CDR3 has 14 residues. The J segment lost 7 bases and the V segment lost 3 bases, leaving 11 bases of the junction unmatched. From germline, CDR1 is SQVTM and CDR2 ANQGSEA. CDR3 region: CSVDVQGQPGGYTF. CDR3 nucleotide sequence: TGCAGCGTTGATGTTCAGGGACAGCCGGGTGGCTACACCTTC.

The CDR3 is CASSQSDSFQETQYF. The CDR3 DNA sequence: TGCGCCAGCAGCCAATCCGACAGCTTTCAAGAGACCCAGTACTTC. The chain joins TRBV4-1 to TRBJ2-5, with a weak D call TRBD1 (5 bases). The germline V and J ends were trimmed by 2 bases and 2 bases, with 12 bases remaining between them. Looked up from germline, CDR1 is MGHRA and CDR2 is YSYEKL. The length of the CDR3 is 15 residues.